This entry lists 19 T cell receptor beta chains sequenced from one sample in a study of blood T cell repertoires in COVID-19. Only in-frame clones appear in the TCRdb table, and some are missing; sequencing was by immunoSEQ multiplex PCR. The sample carries roughly 35,000 clones, roughly 80% recorded once. The sequencing sample was made of peripheral blood. Receptors originate from a woman aged 60-75 years with acute or convalescent COVID-19.

The chain links TRBV9 to TRBJ1-4; unclear D gene. V was clipped by 0 bases and J by 7 bases, with 13 bases between them. The CDR3 is made up of 15 amino acids. Germline-derived CDR1 and CDR2 are SGDLS and YYNGEE. The CDR3 coding sequence is TGTGCCAGCAGCGTAGAATATAGTAGTTCTGAAAAACTGTTTTTT. This sequence encodes CASSVEYSSSEKLFF.

This sequence joins TRBV12-3 or TRBV12-4 and TRBJ2-1; 8 bases align to TRBD2. V gave up 5 bases and J gave up 6 bases; unmatched junction bases: 3. This CDR3 is built from 13 residues. The CDR3 loop reads CASSRGLANEQFF. The CDR3 nucleotides read TGTGCCAGCAGTCGTGGACTAGCCAATGAGCAGTTCTTC.

The chain links TRBV6-5 to TRBJ1-1; 10 positions match TRBD1. V was pared by 2 bases and J by 3 bases, with 3 bases of the junction left unmatched. The CDR3 is 15 residues long. Germline loops: CDR1 MNHEY, CDR2 SVGAGI. CDR3 nucleotide sequence: TGTGCCAGCAGTTACGCGACAGGGGGCCACACTGAAGCTTTCTTT. Encoded protein: CASSYATGGHTEAFF.

The chain is built from TRBV28 and TRBJ1-6; 10 nucleotides match TRBD1. Per the germline V gene, CDR1 is MDHEN and CDR2 is SYDVKM. The V segment lost 5 bases and the J segment 5 bases; nucleotides outside the gene matches: 3. The CDR3 spans 15 residues. The CDR3 DNA reads TGTGCCAGCAGTACCGGGACAGGGGATAATTCACCCCTCCACTTT. This codes for CASSTGTGDNSPLHF. The full variable domain, in which reference TRBV28 and TRBJ1-6 provide the parts outside the CDR3, is DVKVTQSSRYLVKRTGEKVFLECVQDMDHENMFWYRQDPGLGLRLIYFSYDVKMKEKGDIPEGYSVSREKKERFSLILESASTNQTSMYLCASSTGTGDNSPLHFGNGTRLTVT.

The rearrangement joins TRBV5-4 to TRBJ1-2; maybe TRBD1 (6 bases). In germline, CDR1 is SGHNT, CDR2 YYREEE (reference sequence). V shed 2 bases and J shed 8 bases, with 25 bases lying between them. The CDR3 is 17 residues long. Here the CDR3 reads CASSFSGGLGSYTGYTF. The CDR3 bases are TGTGCCAGCAGCTTTTCGGGGGGCCTTGGCAGCTACACCGGCTACACCTTC.

This clone appeared once. The chain is built from TRBV6-5 and TRBJ1-4; D gene unclear. Germline V gene lookup returns CDR1 MNHEY and CDR2 SVGAGI. Trimming removed 6 bases from V and 10 bases from J, with 18 bases in between. This CDR3 region has 14 residues. In nucleotides, the CDR3 is TGTGCCAGCAGGAATCGGGTAGACCGGGGAAAACTGTTTTTT. Translating gives CASRNRVDRGKLFF.

The CDR3 coding sequence is TGTGCCAGCTCACTTCAAGACGGAGTGAACACTGAAGCTTTCTTT. Translating it yields CASSLQDGVNTEAFF. The chain carries TRBV18 and TRBJ1-1; D gene ambiguous. The CDR3 length is 15 residues. The germline V and J ends were trimmed by 4 bases and 0 bases, with 12 bases remaining between them. Germline values: CDR1 KGHSH, CDR2 LQKENI.

V usage is TRBV10-1 and J usage is TRBJ1-5, with 9 bases matching TRBD1. The CDR3 is 14 residues long. The V and J ends lost 9 bases and 6 bases, in that order; junction bases with no gene match: 9. The germline gives CDR1 WNHNN, CDR2 SYGVQD (reference sequence). The CDR3 loop is CASPGQGAFQPQHF. Here the CDR3 DNA reads TGCGCCAGTCCGGGACAGGGAGCGTTTCAGCCCCAGCATTTT.

The gene calls are TRBV6-5 and TRBJ1-2; D perhaps matches TRBD1 (6 bases). CDR1 is MNHEY, CDR2 SVGAGI, per germline. Trimming removed 4 bases from V and 7 bases from J, with 19 bases in between. CDR3 length equals 15 residues. DNA of the CDR3: TGTGCCAGCAGTTCCCCTCCCGCCCTCAGGGGTGGCTACACCTTC. This sequence encodes CASSSPPALRGGYTF.

In this sample, this clone turned up a few times. The gene calls are TRBV5-1 and TRBJ2-3, with D possibly matching TRBD2 (6 bases). CDR3 length equals 14 residues. The germline V gene has CDR1 SGHRS and CDR2 YFSETQ. The DNA of the CDR3 is TGCGCGTCACAAAGGGGCGGGGTGACAGATACGCAGTATTTT. Translation gives CASQRGGVTDTQYF.

The chain combines TRBV10-2 with TRBJ2-7; TRBD2 matches 9 bases. The CDR3 runs 15 residues. V gave up 7 bases and J gave up 4 bases; unmatched junction bases: 11. Germline V gives CDR1 WSHSY, CDR2 SAAADI. This chain's CDR3 is CASTRGGGGRYEQYF. DNA of the CDR3: TGCGCCAGCACACGAGGCGGGGGGGGAAGGTACGAGCAGTACTTC.

CDR3 in amino acids: CASSLGSPAEAFF. In DNA, the CDR3 is TGTGCCAGCAGTTTGGGCAGCCCGGCTGAAGCTTTCTTT. J is TRBJ1-1 and V is TRBV12-3 or TRBV12-4; D not resolved. CDR3 length: 13 residues. The germline V and J ends were trimmed by 3 bases and 6 bases, with 11 bases remaining between them.

The gene calls are TRBV5-1 and TRBJ2-3; D is possibly TRBD2 (5 bases). This CDR3 has 12 amino acids. Germline CDR1 SGHRS, CDR2 YFSETQ. Trimming took off 2 bases at V and 5 bases at J, with 6 bases between the two ends. The CDR3 loop is CASSFSEDTQYF. In nucleotides, the CDR3 is TGCGCCAGCAGCTTTAGCGAAGATACGCAGTATTTT.

The genes are TRBV19 and TRBJ1-5, with 7 bases matching TRBD1. Germline trimming cut 7 bases from V and 0 bases from J; bases unmatched to any gene: 6. The CDR3 covers 15 residues. The V gene's germline CDR1 is LNHDA and CDR2 SQIVND (reference sequence). The CDR3 sequence: CASKGADYSNQPQHF. CDR3 in DNA: TGTGCCAGTAAGGGGGCAGACTATAGCAATCAGCCCCAGCATTTT.

This chain links TRBV28 with TRBJ2-1; D might be TRBD2 (6 bases). CDR1 and CDR2 (germline): MDHEN, SYDVKM. Trimming removed 5 bases at V and 8 bases at J, with 16 bases between. CDR3 length: 14 amino acids. CDR3 amino acids: CASSKPSGVHEQFF. In DNA, the CDR3 is TGTGCCAGCAGTAAACCCTCGGGGGTGCATGAGCAGTTCTTC. The whole variable domain, remainder taken from reference TRBV28 and TRBJ2-1, is DVKVTQSSRYLVKRTGEKVFLECVQDMDHENMFWYRQDPGLGLRLIYFSYDVKMKEKGDIPEGYSVSREKKERFSLILESASTNQTSMYLCASSKPSGVHEQFFGPGTRLTVL.

The CDR3 region is CASRRDRGAYGYTF. In DNA, the CDR3 is TGTGCCAGCAGACGGGACAGAGGGGCCTATGGCTACACCTTC. This chain connects TRBV6-5 to TRBJ1-2; 7 bases map to TRBD1. Germline lookup yields CDR1 MNHEY and CDR2 SVGAGI. The junction had 8 bases not matched to a gene; V was cut back by 6 bases and J by 4 bases. The CDR3 extends over 14 amino acids.

The chain joins TRBV5-1 to TRBJ2-2, with 10 bases that match TRBD1. Germline CDR1 reads SGHRS; CDR2 reads YFSETQ. J lost 4 bases, V lost 5 bases, and 5 bases had no gene match. The CDR3 sequence is 15 residues long. CDR3 region: CASRRQGATTGELFF. The CDR3 DNA is TGCGCCAGCAGGAGACAGGGGGCCACCACCGGGGAGCTGTTTTTT. Full variable domain (remainder filled in from reference TRBV5-1 and TRBJ2-2): KAGVTQTPRYLIKTRGQQVTLSCSPISGHRSVSWYQQTPGQGLQFLFEYFSETQRNKGNFPGRFSGRQFSNSRSEMNVSTLELGDSALYLCASRRQGATTGELFFGEGSRLTVL.

The chain couples TRBV12-2 to TRBJ1-6. TRBV12-2 is described as a pseudogene. The length of the CDR3 is 18 residues. CDR3 region: CASREKESQDSSHSPLHF. In DNA, the CDR3 is TGTGCAAGTCGCGAAAAGGAGTCCCAGGACTCCAGTCATTCACCCCTCCACTTT.

The V and J genes are TRBV19 and TRBJ1-1, with 8 bases lining up with TRBD1. J gave up 4 bases and V 5 bases, and 12 bases lay outside the gene matches. The CDR3 length is 16 residues. Germline values: CDR1 LNHDA, CDR2 SQIVND (reference sequence). The CDR3 protein is CASSPTDRAWGTEAFF. In DNA, the CDR3 is TGTGCCAGTAGTCCTACGGACAGGGCGTGGGGCACTGAAGCTTTCTTT. Looking up the rest from reference TRBV19 and TRBJ1-1 gives the full variable domain: DGGITQSPKYLFRKEGQNVTLSCEQNLNHDAMYWYRQDPGQGLRLIYYSQIVNDFQKGDIAEGYSVSREKKESFPLTVTSAQKNPTAFYLCASSPTDRAWGTEAFFGQGTRLTVV.